This TCR beta chain was sequenced during a study of blood T cell repertoires in COVID-19. Overall study: The United States, Italy and Spain provided the acute and convalescent COVID-19 samples. PBMCs, B-cell-depleted T cells, or T cells provided the cDNA or gDNA that made up the material.

Trimming left V 5 bases short and J 3 bases short, with 17 bases between. This CDR3 is built from 15 residues. CDR1 is MDHEN and CDR2 is SYDVKM in the germline V gene. Assay used: immunoSEQ multiplex PCR; TCRdb lists only in-frame clones, some missing. The sample consists of over 20,000 clones, 85% to 90% of them appearing once. The genes are TRBV28 and TRBJ2-7; no reliable D call. The clonotype was recovered from a man aged 65 to 85 with acute or convalescent COVID-19. Material for sequencing was peripheral blood. The CDR3 DNA reads TGTGCCAGCAGTGACCCCCGAGGCGGTGACTACGAGCAGTACTTC. Protein sequence: CASSDPRGGDYEQYF. The full variable domain, its missing parts supplied by reference TRBV28 and TRBJ2-7, is DVKVTQSSRYLVKRTGEKVFLECVQDMDHENMFWYRQDPGLGLRLIYFSYDVKMKEKGDIPEGYSVSREKKERFSLILESASTNQTSMYLCASSDPRGGDYEQYFGPGTRLTVT.